This entry concerns a single TCR beta chain. What it binds is not known. The data derive from a study of T-cell memory formation after mild COVID-19. Study-level points and caveats: Day 15 to 85 contractors were CD4/CD8 balanced; later expanders leaned CD4+. Some clones that responded were present in memory (sampled pre-infection), which suggests cross-reactive memory joined.

The CDR3 spans 14 residues. The V end lost 9 bases, the J end lost 0 bases, and 9 bases lay between the germline ends. Germline CDR1 and CDR2: SGHTA and FQGNSA. In TCRdb, the 5' RACE reads were re-called with MiXCR into one record per CDR3 protein. Altogether more than 250,000 distinct CDR3 sequences are present, approximately 18% being singletons, with the ten largest covering around 23%. Input material: PBMCs or a T cell subset sorted from them (not recorded which). The V gene is TRBV7-2, the J gene TRBJ2-6; D gene uncertain. The clonotype comes from a man younger than 35 who had mild COVID-19 (a few samples of this study predate the infection). Cell type and time point are not known. CDR3 protein: CARGLNSGANVLTF. The CDR3 DNA reads TGTGCCAGAGGTCTAAACTCTGGGGCCAACGTCCTGACTTTC.